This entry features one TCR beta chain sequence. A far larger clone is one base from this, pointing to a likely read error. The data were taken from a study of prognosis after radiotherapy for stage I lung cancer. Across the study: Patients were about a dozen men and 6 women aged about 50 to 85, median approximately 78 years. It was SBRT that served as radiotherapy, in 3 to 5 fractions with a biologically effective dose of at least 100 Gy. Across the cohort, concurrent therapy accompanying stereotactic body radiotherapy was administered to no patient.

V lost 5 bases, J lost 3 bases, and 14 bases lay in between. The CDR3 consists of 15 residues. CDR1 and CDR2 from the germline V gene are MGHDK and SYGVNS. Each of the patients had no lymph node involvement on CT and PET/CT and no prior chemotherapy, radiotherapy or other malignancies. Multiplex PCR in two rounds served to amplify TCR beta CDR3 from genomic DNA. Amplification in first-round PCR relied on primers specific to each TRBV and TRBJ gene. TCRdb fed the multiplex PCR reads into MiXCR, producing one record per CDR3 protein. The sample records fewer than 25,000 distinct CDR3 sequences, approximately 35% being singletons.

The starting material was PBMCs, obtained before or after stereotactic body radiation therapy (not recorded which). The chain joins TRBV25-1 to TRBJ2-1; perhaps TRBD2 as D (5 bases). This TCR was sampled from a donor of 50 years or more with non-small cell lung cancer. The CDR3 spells CASSLGSVIYNEQFF. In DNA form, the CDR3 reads TGTGCCAGCAGTTTGGGTAGCGTGATCTACAATGAGCAGTTCTTC.